This T cell receptor beta chain was observed in a study of T cells in Graves' hyperthyroidism and ophthalmopathy. This clonotype was detected only a few times. Researchers took RNA transcripts and amplified the TCR beta CDR3 regions from them. First-round RT-PCR of the TCR CDR3 relied on the HTBI primer set. TCRdb redid the calling of the multiplex PCR reads with MiXCR, one entry per CDR3 protein. This table has about 420,000 distinct CDR3 sequences, around 16% appearing once. Sequenced sample: blood. This sequence originates from a woman under 30 with Graves' hyperthyroidism.

CDR3 sequence: CAVASSGLPPSTDTQYF. CDR3 nucleotides: TGTGCCGTGGCTTCTAGCGGCCTCCCCCCCAGCACAGATACGCAGTATTTT. The V gene is TRBV10-3, the J gene TRBJ2-3; the match to TRBD2 covers 7 bases. This CDR3 has 17 amino acids. Per the germline V gene, CDR1 is ENHRY and CDR2 is SYGVKD. The V gene end was trimmed by 11 bases and the J gene end by 0 bases; junction bases not matched to a gene: 17.